This passage covers 11 T cell receptor beta chains from one sample sequenced in a study of sequential checkpoint blockade in melanoma. Indicated treatment: randomized to nivolumab then ipilimumab (arm A) or the reverse (arm B). Produced via immunoSEQ multiplex PCR; TCRdb's table is partial and in-frame only. The sample includes some 3,000 clones, roughly a fifth of them seen just once. Sequenced material: tumor tissue (inferred from file names), taken from a patient given nivolumab and ipilimumab in sequence. These receptors all come from a human donor with melanoma.

This clone was counted at least ten times. The rearrangement joins TRBV11-3 to TRBJ1-6; D gene ambiguous. The V end was cut by 5 bases, the J end by 14 bases, with 19 bases between. The CDR3 consists of 14 residues. Germline V lookup: CDR1 SGHNT, CDR2 YENEEA. Here the CDR3 reads CASSATLTSLALHF. In nucleotides, the CDR3 is TGTGCCAGCAGCGCGACACTAACGTCCCTCGCCCTCCACTTT.

The rearrangement uses TRBV19 and TRBJ1-5; the match to TRBD1 covers 9 bases. The CDR3 loop spans 14 amino acids. Germline V CDR1 and CDR2: LNHDA, SQIVND (reference sequence). V trimming: 7 bases; J trimming: 2 bases; junction bases outside the gene matches: 3. CDR3 amino acids: CASMGQGGNQPQHF. CDR3 in DNA: TGTGCCAGTATGGGACAGGGTGGCAATCAGCCCCAGCATTTT.

This clone was seen a handful of times. CDR3 residues: CAWRDDRGGRINEQFF. The CDR3 bases are TGTGCCTGGAGGGACGATCGAGGGGGCCGTATCAATGAGCAGTTCTTC. The V and J genes are TRBV30 and TRBJ2-1; 7 bases map to TRBD1. The trim removed 3 bases at V and 6 bases at J, leaving 14 bases unmatched. Germline V gives CDR1 GTSNPN, CDR2 SVGIG (reference sequence). CDR3 length: 16 residues.

The chain employs TRBV18 and TRBJ2-7; D remains unclear. The CDR3 has 12 amino acids. Looked up from germline, CDR1 is KGHSH and CDR2 is LQKENI. V was pared by 6 bases and J by 2 bases, with 8 bases between. The CDR3 reads CASSPTAYEQYF. CDR3 nucleotide sequence: TGTGCCAGCTCCCCCACCGCCTACGAGCAGTACTTC.

This clone is judged medium-sized. V usage is TRBV30 and J usage is TRBJ1-3; the D gene is possibly TRBD1 (5 bases). V lost 5 bases and J 0 bases, leaving 20 bases between the germline ends. The length of the CDR3 is 17 residues. Germline V gene sequence: CDR1 GTSNPN, CDR2 SVGIG (reference sequence). CDR3 in DNA: TGTGCCTGGGTGGACCTTTCGGGGCGCCTCTCTGGAAACACCATATATTTT. Translated: CAWVDLSGRLSGNTIYF. Together with reference TRBV30 and TRBJ1-3, the CDR3 gives the full variable domain: SQTIHQWPATLVQPVGSPLSLECTVEGTSNPNLYWYRQAAGRGLQLLFYSVGIGQISSEVPQNLSASRPQDRQFILSSKKLLLSDSGFYLCAWVDLSGRLSGNTIYFGEGSWLTVV.

Within the sample, this clone is large (0.1 to 1%). The chain joins TRBV6-8 to TRBJ1-1, with D possibly being TRBD1 (6 bases). CDR1 is MNHGY, CDR2 SAAAGT, per germline. V lost 6 bases and J 4 bases, leaving 18 bases between the germline ends. This CDR3 region has 15 residues. The chain's CDR3 is CASRVYGGLGTEAFF. The DNA for the CDR3 is TGTGCCAGCAGAGTTTACGGGGGGCTTGGCACTGAAGCTTTCTTT.

The gene calls are TRBV28 and TRBJ2-3; the D gene is possibly TRBD1 (6 bases). The CDR3 extends over 16 amino acids. CDR1 and CDR2 from the germline V gene are MDHEN and SYDVKM. With 6 bases removed from V and 0 bases from J, the gap between germline ends came to 16 bases. The CDR3 region has the DNA TGTGCCAGCAGGCCGACAGGAGGATATAGCACAGATACGCAGTATTTT. Its protein is CASRPTGGYSTDTQYF.

The rearrangement uses TRBV10-2 and TRBJ2-4, with D hard to call. This CDR3 comprises 14 residues. V was cut by 10 bases and J by 12 bases, with 25 bases left in between. The V gene's germline CDR1 is WSHSY and CDR2 SAAADI. The CDR3 sequence is CATILSGSHFYQYF. The CDR3 DNA reads as TGCGCCACCATACTCTCAGGTTCCCATTTCTATCAGTACTTC.

In DNA form, the CDR3 reads TGTGCCAGCAGCCAGGGACCGGGACTAGCGTACTACGAGCAGTACTTC. Its protein product is CASSQGPGLAYYEQYF. The chain carries TRBV14 and TRBJ2-7; 10 positions match TRBD2. CDR1 and CDR2 (germline): SGHDN, FVKESK. The CDR3 is made up of 16 amino acids. J was trimmed by 3 bases and V by 3 bases; bases with no gene match: 8. The whole variable domain, remainder taken from reference TRBV14 and TRBJ2-7, is EAGVTQFPSHSVIEKGQTVTLRCDPISGHDNLYWYRRVMGKEIKFLLHFVKESKQDESGMPNNRFLAERTGGTYSTLKVQPAELEDSGVYFCASSQGPGLAYYEQYFGPGTRLTVT.

This clone has a handful of counts. This chain uses TRBV12-1 with TRBJ1-1. TRBV12-1 is flagged as a pseudogene. The CDR3 runs 13 residues. For the CDR3, the DNA is TGTGCCAGCAGCTTCGGGGGGAAAACTGAAGCTTTCTTT. Its protein is CASSFGGKTEAFF.

This chain links TRBV28 with TRBJ1-5; D remains unclear. The V gene lost 2 bases and the J gene lost 4 bases, with 15 bases spanning the gap. CDR3 size: 16 residues. Germline V gives CDR1 MDHEN, CDR2 SYDVKM. Written as DNA, the CDR3 is TGTGCCAGCAGTTTAGGGTTGGCAGGTGAGAATCAGCCCCAGCATTTT. Translation: CASSLGLAGENQPQHF. Full variable domain (rest looked up from reference TRBV28 and TRBJ1-5): DVKVTQSSRYLVKRTGEKVFLECVQDMDHENMFWYRQDPGLGLRLIYFSYDVKMKEKGDIPEGYSVSREKKERFSLILESASTNQTSMYLCASSLGLAGENQPQHFGDGTRLSIL.